This record looks at one TCR beta chain sequence and its context. TCRdb fed the PCR reads into MiXCR, producing one record per CDR3 protein. The table lists some 9,300 distinct CDR3 sequences, over 35% of them singletons, with around a quarter in the top ten. These data are taken from a study of immune characterization of retroperitoneal liposarcoma. This CDR3 contains 13 residues. CDR1 and CDR2 from the germline V gene are SGHVS and FNYEAQ. V dropped 5 bases and J dropped 4 bases, with 11 bases sitting between them. This TCR was recovered from a male donor with retroperitoneal liposarcoma. Input material: tumor tissue. The chain carries TRBV7-6 and TRBJ2-5; D remains ambiguous. The CDR3: CASSGGQSETQYF. The CDR3 bases are TGTGCCAGCAGCGGTGGGCAGTCAGAGACCCAGTACTTC.